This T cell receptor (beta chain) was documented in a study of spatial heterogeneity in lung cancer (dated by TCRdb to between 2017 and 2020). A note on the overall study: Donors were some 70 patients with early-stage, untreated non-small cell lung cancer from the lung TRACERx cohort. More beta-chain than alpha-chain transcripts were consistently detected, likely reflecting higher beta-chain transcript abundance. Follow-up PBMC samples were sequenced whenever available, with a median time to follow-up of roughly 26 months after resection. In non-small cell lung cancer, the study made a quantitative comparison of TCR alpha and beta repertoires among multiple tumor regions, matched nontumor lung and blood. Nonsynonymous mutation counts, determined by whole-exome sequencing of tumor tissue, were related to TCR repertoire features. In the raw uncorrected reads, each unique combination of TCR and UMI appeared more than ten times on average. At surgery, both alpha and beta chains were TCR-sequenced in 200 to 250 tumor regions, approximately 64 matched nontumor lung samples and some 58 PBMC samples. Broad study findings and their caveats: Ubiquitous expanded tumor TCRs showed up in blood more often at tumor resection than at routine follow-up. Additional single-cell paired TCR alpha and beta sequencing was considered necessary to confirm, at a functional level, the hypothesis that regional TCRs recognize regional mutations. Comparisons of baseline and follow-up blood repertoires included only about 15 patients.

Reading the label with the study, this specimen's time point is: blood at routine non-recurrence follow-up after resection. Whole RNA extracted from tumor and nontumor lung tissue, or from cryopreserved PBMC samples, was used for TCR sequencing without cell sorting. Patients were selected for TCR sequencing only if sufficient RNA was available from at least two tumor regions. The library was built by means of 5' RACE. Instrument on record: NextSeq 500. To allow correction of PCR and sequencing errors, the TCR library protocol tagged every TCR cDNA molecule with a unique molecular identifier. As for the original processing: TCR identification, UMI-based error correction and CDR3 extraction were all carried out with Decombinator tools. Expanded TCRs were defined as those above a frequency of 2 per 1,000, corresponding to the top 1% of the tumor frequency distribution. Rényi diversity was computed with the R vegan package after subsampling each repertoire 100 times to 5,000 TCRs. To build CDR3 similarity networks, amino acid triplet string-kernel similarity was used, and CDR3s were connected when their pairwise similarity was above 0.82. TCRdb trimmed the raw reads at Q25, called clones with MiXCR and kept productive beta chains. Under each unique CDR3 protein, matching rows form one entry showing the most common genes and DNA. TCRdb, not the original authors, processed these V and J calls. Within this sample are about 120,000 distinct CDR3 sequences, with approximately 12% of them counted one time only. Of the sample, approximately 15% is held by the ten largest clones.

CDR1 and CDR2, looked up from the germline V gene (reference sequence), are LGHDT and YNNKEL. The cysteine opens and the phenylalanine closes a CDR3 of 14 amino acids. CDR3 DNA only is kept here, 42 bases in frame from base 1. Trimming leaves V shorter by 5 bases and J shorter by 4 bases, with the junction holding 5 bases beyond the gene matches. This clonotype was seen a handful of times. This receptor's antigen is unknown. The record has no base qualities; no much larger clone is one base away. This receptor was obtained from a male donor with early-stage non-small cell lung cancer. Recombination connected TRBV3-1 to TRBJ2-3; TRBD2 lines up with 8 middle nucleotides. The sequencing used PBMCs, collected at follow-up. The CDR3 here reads CASSRTSPADTQYF. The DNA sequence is TGTGCCAGCAGCAGGACTAGCCCCGCAGATACGCAGTATTTT.